This TCR beta chain was identified during a study of blood T cell repertoires in COVID-19. The data were produced by immunoSEQ multiplex PCR, yet TCRdb's version contains in-frame clones alone and is incomplete. The repertoire consists of approximately 470,000 clones, with roughly 90% occurring once and the leading ten covering roughly 0.7%. The clonotype comes from a woman aged 18-29 years who had recovered from COVID-19. Input material: PBMCs or T cells enriched from blood (not recorded which).

CDR3 sequence (DNA): TGTGCCAGCATCAAGGGGGACACCGGGGAGCTGTTTTTT. Translating it yields CASIKGDTGELFF. V usage is TRBV6-5 and J usage is TRBJ2-2; TRBD1 is a possible D gene (6 bases). V gave up 7 bases and J gave up 3 bases, with 9 bases separating them. The CDR3 totals 13 residues. CDR1 is MNHEY and CDR2 is SVGAGI in the germline V gene.